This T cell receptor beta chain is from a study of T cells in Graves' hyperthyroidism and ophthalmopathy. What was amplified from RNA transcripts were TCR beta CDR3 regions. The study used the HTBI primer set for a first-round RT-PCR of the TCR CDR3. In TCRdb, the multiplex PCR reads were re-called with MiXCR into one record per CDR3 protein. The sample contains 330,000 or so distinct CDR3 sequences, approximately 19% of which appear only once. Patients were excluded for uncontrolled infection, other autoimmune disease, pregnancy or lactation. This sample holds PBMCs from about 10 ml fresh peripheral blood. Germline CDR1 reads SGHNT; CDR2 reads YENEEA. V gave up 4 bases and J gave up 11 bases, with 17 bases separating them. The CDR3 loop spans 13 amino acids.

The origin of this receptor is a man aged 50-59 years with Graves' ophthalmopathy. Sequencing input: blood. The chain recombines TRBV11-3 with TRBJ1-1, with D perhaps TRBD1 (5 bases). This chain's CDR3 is CASSSRDSRGAFF. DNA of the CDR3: TGTGCCAGCAGCTCTCGGGACTCACGAGGGGCTTTCTTT.